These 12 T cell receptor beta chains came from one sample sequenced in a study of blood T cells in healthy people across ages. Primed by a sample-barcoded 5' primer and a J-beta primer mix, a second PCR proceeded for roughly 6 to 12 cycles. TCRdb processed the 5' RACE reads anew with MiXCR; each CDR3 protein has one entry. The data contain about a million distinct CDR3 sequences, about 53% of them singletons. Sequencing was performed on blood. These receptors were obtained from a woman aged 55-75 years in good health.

This CDR3 is CATGGHPYEQYF. As DNA, the CDR3 is TGTGCCACTGGAGGGCATCCCTACGAGCAGTACTTC. V gene TRBV7-2 combines with J gene TRBJ2-7; D is perhaps TRBD2 (6 bases). The germline gives CDR1 SGHTA, CDR2 FQGNSA. This CDR3 region has 12 residues. V dropped 10 bases and J dropped 2 bases, with 12 bases sitting between them.

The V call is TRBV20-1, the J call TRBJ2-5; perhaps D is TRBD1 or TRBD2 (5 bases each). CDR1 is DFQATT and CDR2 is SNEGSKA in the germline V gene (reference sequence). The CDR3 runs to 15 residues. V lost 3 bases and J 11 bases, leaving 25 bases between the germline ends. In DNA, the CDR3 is TGCAGTGCTAGTCTCCCCGGGACCTTCCATAATGAGCAGTACTTC. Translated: CSASLPGTFHNEQYF.

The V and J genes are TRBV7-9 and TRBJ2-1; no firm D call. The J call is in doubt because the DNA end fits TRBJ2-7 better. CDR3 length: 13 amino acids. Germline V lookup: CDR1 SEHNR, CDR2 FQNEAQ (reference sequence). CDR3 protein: CASSYDGYNEQYF. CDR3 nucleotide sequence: TGTGCCAGCAGCTACGACGGGTACAATGAGCAGTACTTC.

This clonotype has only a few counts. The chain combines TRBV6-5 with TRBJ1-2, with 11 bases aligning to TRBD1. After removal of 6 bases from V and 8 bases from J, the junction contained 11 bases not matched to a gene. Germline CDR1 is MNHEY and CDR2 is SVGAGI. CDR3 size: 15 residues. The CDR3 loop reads CASSPPGQGVYGYTF. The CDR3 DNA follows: TGTGCCAGCAGCCCACCGGGACAGGGGGTTTACGGCTACACCTTC.

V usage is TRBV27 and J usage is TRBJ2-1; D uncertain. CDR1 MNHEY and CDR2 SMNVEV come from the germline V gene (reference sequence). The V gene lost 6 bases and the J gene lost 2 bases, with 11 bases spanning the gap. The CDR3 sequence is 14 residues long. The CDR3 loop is CASRTLETYNEQFF. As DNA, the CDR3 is TGTGCCAGCAGGACCTTAGAAACCTACAATGAGCAGTTCTTC.

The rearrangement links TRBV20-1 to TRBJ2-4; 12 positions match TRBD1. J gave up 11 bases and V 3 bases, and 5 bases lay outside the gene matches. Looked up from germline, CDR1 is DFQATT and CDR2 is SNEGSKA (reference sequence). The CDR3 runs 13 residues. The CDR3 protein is CSASGGQGAFQYF. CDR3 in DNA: TGCAGTGCTAGTGGGGGACAGGGGGCGTTTCAGTACTTC.

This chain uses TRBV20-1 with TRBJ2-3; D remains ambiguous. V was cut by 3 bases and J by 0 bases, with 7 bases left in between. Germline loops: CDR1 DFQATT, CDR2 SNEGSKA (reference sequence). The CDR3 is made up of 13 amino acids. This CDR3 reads CSARWQSTDTQYF. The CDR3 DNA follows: TGCAGTGCTAGGTGGCAGAGCACAGATACGCAGTATTTT.

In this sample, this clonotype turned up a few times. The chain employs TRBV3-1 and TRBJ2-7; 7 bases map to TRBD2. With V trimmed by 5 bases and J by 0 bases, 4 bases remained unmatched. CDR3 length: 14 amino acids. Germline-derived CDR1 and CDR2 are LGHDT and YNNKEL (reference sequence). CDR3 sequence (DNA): TGTGCCAGCAGCTTCCAGCGGGACTCCTACGAGCAGTACTTC. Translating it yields CASSFQRDSYEQYF.

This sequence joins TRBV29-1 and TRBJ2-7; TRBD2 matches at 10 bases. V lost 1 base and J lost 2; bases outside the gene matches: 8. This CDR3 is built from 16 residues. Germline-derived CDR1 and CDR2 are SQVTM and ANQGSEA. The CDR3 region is CSVEGPAGLATYEQYF. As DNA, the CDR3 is TGCAGCGTTGAAGGCCCCGCGGGACTAGCGACCTACGAGCAGTACTTC.

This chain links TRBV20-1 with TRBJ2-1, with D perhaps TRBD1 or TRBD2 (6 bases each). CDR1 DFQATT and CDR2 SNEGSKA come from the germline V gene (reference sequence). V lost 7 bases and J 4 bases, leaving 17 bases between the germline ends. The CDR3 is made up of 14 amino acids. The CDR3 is CSGTGAGVYNEQFF. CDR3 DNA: TGCAGTGGGACGGGGGCAGGGGTTTACAATGAGCAGTTCTTC.

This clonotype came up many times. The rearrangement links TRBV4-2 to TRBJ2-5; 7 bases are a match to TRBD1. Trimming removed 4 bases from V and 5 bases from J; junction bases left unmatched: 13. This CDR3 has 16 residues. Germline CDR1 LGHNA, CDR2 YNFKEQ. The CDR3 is CASSRQVGQQDETQYF. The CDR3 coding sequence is TGTGCCAGCAGCCGCCAGGTGGGACAGCAAGACGAGACCCAGTACTTC.

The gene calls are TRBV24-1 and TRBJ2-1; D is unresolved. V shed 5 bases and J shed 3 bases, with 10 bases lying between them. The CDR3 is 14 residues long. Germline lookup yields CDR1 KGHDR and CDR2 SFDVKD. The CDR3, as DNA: TGTGCCACCAGTGGACCGGTTAACTACAATGAGCAGTTCTTC. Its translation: CATSGPVNYNEQFF.